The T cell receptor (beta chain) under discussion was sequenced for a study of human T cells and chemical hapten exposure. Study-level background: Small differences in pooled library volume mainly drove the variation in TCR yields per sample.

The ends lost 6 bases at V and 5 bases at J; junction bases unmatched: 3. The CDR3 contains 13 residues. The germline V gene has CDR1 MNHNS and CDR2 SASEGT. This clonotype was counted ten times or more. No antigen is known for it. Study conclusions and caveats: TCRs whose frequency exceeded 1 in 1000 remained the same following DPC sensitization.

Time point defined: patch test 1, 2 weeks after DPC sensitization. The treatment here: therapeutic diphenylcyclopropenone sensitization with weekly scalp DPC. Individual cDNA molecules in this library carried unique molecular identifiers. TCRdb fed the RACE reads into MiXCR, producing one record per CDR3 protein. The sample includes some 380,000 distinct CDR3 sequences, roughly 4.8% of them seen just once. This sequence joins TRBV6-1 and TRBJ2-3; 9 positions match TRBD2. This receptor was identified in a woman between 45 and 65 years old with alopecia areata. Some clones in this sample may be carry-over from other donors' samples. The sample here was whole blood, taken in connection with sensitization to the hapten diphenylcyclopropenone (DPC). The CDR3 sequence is CASRGLAVDTQYF. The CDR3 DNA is TGTGCCAGCAGGGGACTAGCCGTAGATACGCAGTATTTT.